A single sample is the source of the 17 T cell receptor beta chains below, sequenced in a study of shared clonotypes between healthy human individuals. Data came from immunoSEQ multiplex PCR; TCRdb stores just in-frame clones and leaves some out. Of about 490,000 clones listed, around 78% are singletons. Sequencing was done on a sample of PBMCs. The receptors come from a woman aged 40-49 years in good health. Some clones in this sample may be carry-over from other donors' samples.

A word on this clone: A far larger clone is just one base off, so this is likely a read error. The V gene is TRBV7-8, the J gene TRBJ2-7; D is ambiguous. CDR1 and CDR2 (germline): SGHVS, FQNEAQ. CDR3 length equals 15 residues. V lost 6 bases, J lost 2 bases, and 17 bases lay in between. The CDR3 DNA is TGTGCCAGCAGTTTCCCCCGCTACTCACCCTACGAGCAGTACTTC. It translates to CASSFPRYSPYEQYF.

This chain connects TRBV4-2 to TRBJ1-1; D gene ambiguous. The CDR3 is 11 residues long. The germline V and J ends were trimmed by 8 bases and 8 bases, with 12 bases remaining between them. Germline-derived CDR1 and CDR2 are LGHNA and YNFKEQ. CDR3 in amino acids: CASGRFGEAFF. The DNA for the CDR3 is TGTGCCAGCGGACGTTTCGGCGAAGCTTTCTTT.

The chain uses TRBV27 and TRBJ2-6, with D unresolved. The CDR3 runs 14 residues. Trimming cost V 2 bases and J 4 bases, with 6 bases left between them. Germline V CDR1 and CDR2: MNHEY, SMNVEV (reference sequence). The CDR3 DNA reads TGTGCCAGCAGTTTAGCTGACGGGGCCAACGTCCTGACTTTC. Its protein is CASSLADGANVLTF.

The rearrangement links TRBV7-9 to TRBJ2-3; 8 bases align to TRBD2. The CDR3 sequence is 14 residues long. Germline CDR1 reads SEHNR; CDR2 reads FQNEAQ (reference sequence). V was pared by 7 bases and J by 5 bases, with 8 bases of the junction left unmatched. CDR3 sequence reads: CASKTEREIDTQYF. In nucleotides, the CDR3 is TGTGCCAGCAAAACCGAGCGGGAGATAGATACGCAGTATTTT.

This clone was seen more than once but under ten times. This rearrangement joins TRBV2 to TRBJ1-1; the D gene is possibly TRBD1 (6 bases). The CDR3 sequence is 16 residues long. The germline V and J ends were trimmed by 1 base and 3 bases, with 15 bases remaining between them. Per the germline V gene, CDR1 is SNHLY and CDR2 is FYNNEI. In nucleotides, the CDR3 is TGTGCCAGCAGTGAAGAGGGTACAGGGCGGTACACTGAAGCTTTCTTT. Its protein product is CASSEEGTGRYTEAFF.

The CDR3: CASSYDRVLGYTF. Written as DNA, the CDR3 is TGTGCCAGCAGTTATGACAGGGTGTTAGGCTACACCTTC. This chain connects TRBV6-5 to TRBJ1-2, with TRBD1 identical over 7 bases. The germline gives CDR1 MNHEY, CDR2 SVGAGI. This CDR3 region has 13 residues. The junction had 6 bases not matched to a gene; V was cut back by 3 bases and J by 8 bases.

CDR3 amino acids: CASCGTESFNEQFF. In DNA, the CDR3 is TGTGCCAGCTGTGGGACCGAGAGCTTCAATGAGCAGTTCTTC. The chain recombines TRBV2 with TRBJ2-1, with D tentatively TRBD1 or TRBD2 (5 bases each). The CDR3 totals 14 residues. Germline CDR1 SNHLY, CDR2 FYNNEI. Trimming removed 8 bases from V and 6 bases from J, with 17 bases in between. Full variable domain (outside the CDR3, taken from reference TRBV2 and TRBJ2-1): EPEVTQTPSHQVTQMGQEVILRCVPISNHLYFYWYRQILGQKVEFLVSFYNNEISEKSEIFDDQFSVERPDGSNFTLKIRSTKLEDSAMYFCASCGTESFNEQFFGPGTRLTVL.

This rearrangement joins TRBV28 to TRBJ1-5, with 8 bases identical to TRBD1. V was pared by 6 bases and J by 7 bases, with 11 bases of the junction left unmatched. CDR3 length: 15 amino acids. Germline V gene lookup returns CDR1 MDHEN and CDR2 SYDVKM. This chain's CDR3 is CASRTKDRVLQPQHF. The CDR3 DNA reads as TGTGCCAGCAGGACGAAGGACAGGGTATTACAGCCCCAGCATTTT.

This clone was counted only a few times. The chain joins TRBV25-1 to TRBJ2-7; possible D gene TRBD1, 6 bases. V shed 3 bases and J shed 4 bases, with 10 bases lying between them. CDR1 and CDR2 from the germline V gene are MGHDK and SYGVNS. The CDR3 length is 13 residues. The CDR3 coding sequence is TGTGCCAGCAGTGATGGCAGGGGTTACGAGCAGTACTTC. As protein: CASSDGRGYEQYF.

This chain uses TRBV28 with TRBJ2-3, with 13 bases aligning to TRBD2. The CDR3 is made up of 16 amino acids. The germline CDR1 and CDR2 sequences are MDHEN and SYDVKM. Trimming at V came to 5 bases and at J to 8 bases, leaving 10 bases not matched to a gene. This CDR3 is CASSPWTSGRSSTQYF. The CDR3 coding sequence is TGTGCCAGCAGTCCTTGGACTAGCGGGAGATCATCTACGCAGTATTTT.

The chain carries TRBV7-6 and TRBJ2-1; D is uncertain. Trimming removed 0 bases from V and 7 bases from J, with 1 base in between. Germline lookup yields CDR1 SGHVS and CDR2 FNYEAQ. The CDR3 has 11 amino acids. CDR3 sequence reads: CASSLANEQFF. The CDR3 region has the DNA TGTGCCAGCAGCTTAGCGAATGAGCAGTTCTTC.

The J gene is TRBJ2-7, the V gene TRBV5-6; 12 bases are a match to TRBD2. V shed 2 bases and J 5 bases; nucleotides not matched to a gene: 8. This CDR3 is built from 16 residues. In germline, CDR1 is SGHDT, CDR2 YYEEEE. The CDR3 bases are TGTGCCAGCAGCTTTTTCCTAGCGGGAGGGCCCCACGAGCAGTACTTC. This gives the protein CASSFFLAGGPHEQYF.

The chain couples TRBV6-5 to TRBJ1-4; D is unclear. This CDR3 spans 14 amino acids. Germline CDR1 and CDR2: MNHEY and SVGAGI. V lost 2 bases and J 8 bases, leaving 12 bases between the germline ends. CDR3 sequence reads: CASSYAAGEEKLFF. In DNA, the CDR3 is TGTGCCAGCAGTTACGCTGCTGGGGAGGAAAAACTGTTTTTT.

The gene calls are TRBV2 and TRBJ1-2; D gene ambiguous. The CDR3 extends over 14 amino acids. From germline, CDR1 is SNHLY and CDR2 FYNNEI. Trimming stripped 4 bases from V and 5 bases from J, with 14 bases between. CDR3 DNA sequence: TGTGCCAGCAGTGGAGAGACAAGACTTTATGGCTACACCTTC. Protein product: CASSGETRLYGYTF.

The chain is built from TRBV7-8 and TRBJ1-5; no clear D gene. The CDR3 is 13 amino acids. V lost 1 base and J lost 7, with 8 bases in between. Germline V gives CDR1 SGHVS, CDR2 FQNEAQ. The CDR3 bases are TGTGCCAGCAGCTTAGTGGTTCGGCAGCCCCAGCATTTT. It encodes CASSLVVRQPQHF.

The CDR3 DNA reads TGCAGCGTTGACGATTTGGCTGAAGCTTTCTTT. This encodes CSVDDLAEAFF. The genes are TRBV29-1 and TRBJ1-1; D ambiguous. The CDR3 covers 11 residues. Trimming left V 3 bases short and J 6 bases short, with 8 bases between. Germline V gene lookup returns CDR1 SQVTM and CDR2 ANQGSEA. The full variable domain, in which reference TRBV29-1 and TRBJ1-1 provide the parts outside the CDR3, is SAVISQKPSRDICQRGTSLTIQCQVDSQVTMMFWYRQQPGQSLTLIATANQGSEATYESGFVIDKFPISRPNLTFSTLTVSNMSPEDSSIYLCSVDDLAEAFFGQGTRLTVV.

This clone was counted a few times. V is TRBV28 and J is TRBJ1-5; the match to TRBD1 covers 8 bases. The CDR3 has 12 amino acids. Germline V gene sequence: CDR1 MDHEN, CDR2 SYDVKM. J gave up 8 bases and V 7 bases, and 4 bases lay outside the gene matches. The CDR3 DNA sequence: TGTGCCAGCAACACACAGGGGGAGCCCCAGCATTTT. This translates into CASNTQGEPQHF.